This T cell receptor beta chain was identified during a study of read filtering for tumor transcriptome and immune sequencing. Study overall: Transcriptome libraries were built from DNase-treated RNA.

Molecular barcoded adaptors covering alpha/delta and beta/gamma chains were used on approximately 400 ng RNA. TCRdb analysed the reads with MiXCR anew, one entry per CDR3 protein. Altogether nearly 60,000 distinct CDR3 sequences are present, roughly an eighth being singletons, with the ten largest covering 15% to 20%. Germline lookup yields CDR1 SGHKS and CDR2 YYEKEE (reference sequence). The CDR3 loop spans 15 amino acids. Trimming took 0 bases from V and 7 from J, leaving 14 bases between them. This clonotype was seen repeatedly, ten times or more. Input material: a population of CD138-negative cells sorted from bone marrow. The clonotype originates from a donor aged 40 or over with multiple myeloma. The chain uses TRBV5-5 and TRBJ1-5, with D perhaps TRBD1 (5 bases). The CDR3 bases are TGTGCCAGCAGCTTGGACGGGTGGGGCAGCCAGCCCCAGCATTTT. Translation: CASSLDGWGSQPQHF.